This passage covers 18 T cell receptor beta chains from one sample sequenced in a study of T cell repertoires in cytomegalovirus infection. TCRdb passed the reads through MiXCR, listing each CDR3 protein once. The sample includes 300,000 to 400,000 distinct CDR3 sequences, around 18% seen only once; the top ten take around 10%. Sequencing used PBMCs. Receptors originate from a human donor in good health (CMV status not recorded). Some clones in this sample may be carry-over from other donors' samples.

This clonotype was counted many times. The chain couples TRBV7-9 to TRBJ2-5, with 11 positions matching TRBD2. This CDR3 has 15 amino acids. Germline V gene sequence: CDR1 SEHNR, CDR2 FQNEAQ (reference sequence). V gave up 5 bases and J gave up 2 bases; unmatched junction bases: 4. Here the CDR3 reads CASSAGTSGQETQYF. As DNA, the CDR3 is TGTGCCAGCAGCGCCGGGACTAGCGGACAAGAGACCCAGTACTTC.

The chain links TRBV18 to TRBJ2-1; no definite D call. Germline V gene lookup returns CDR1 KGHSH and CDR2 LQKENI. CDR3 length equals 14 residues. Trimming stripped 3 bases from V and 8 bases from J, with 14 bases between. CDR3 protein: CASSPPRPKDEQFF. In DNA, the CDR3 is TGTGCCAGCTCACCGCCGAGACCAAAGGATGAGCAGTTCTTC.

In this sample, this clonotype turned up many times. V and J are TRBV7-6 and TRBJ1-4; D is unresolved. CDR3 length equals 12 residues. Trimming left V 6 bases short and J 8 bases short, with 10 bases between. Germline V lookup: CDR1 SGHVS, CDR2 FNYEAQ. The CDR3 protein is CASRGRTEKLFF. CDR3 DNA: TGTGCCAGCAGGGGCAGAACCGAAAAACTGTTTTTT.

The gene calls are TRBV10-2 and TRBJ2-6; 9 positions agree with TRBD1. The CDR3 extends over 17 amino acids. The germline gives CDR1 WSHSY, CDR2 SAAADI. J was trimmed by 4 bases and V by 5 bases; bases with no gene match: 9. The CDR3 loop reads CASSTGTGWAGANVLTF. CDR3 nucleotide sequence: TGCGCCAGCAGTACCGGGACAGGGTGGGCCGGGGCCAACGTCCTGACTTTC.

The chain combines TRBV19 with TRBJ1-2; tentatively, D is TRBD1 (5 bases). V was trimmed by 4 bases and J by 8 bases, leaving 20 bases between them. There are 15 residues in the CDR3. Per germline, CDR1 LNHDA and CDR2 SQIVND (reference sequence). The DNA of the CDR3 is TGTGCCAGTAGTAACCCGACGGGACGTCTTTTCGGCTACACCTTC. Translating it yields CASSNPTGRLFGYTF.

This clonotype showed up just a few times. The chain employs TRBV5-5 and TRBJ2-7; 7 bases fit TRBD2. The J segment lost 1 base and the V segment lost 9 bases, leaving 13 bases of the junction unmatched. Germline lookup yields CDR1 SGHKS and CDR2 YYEKEE (reference sequence). CDR3 length equals 15 residues. CDR3 residues: CATTLGAGLSYEQYF. CDR3 DNA: TGTGCCACCACCTTGGGAGCGGGGCTTTCCTACGAGCAGTACTTC.

This clonotype has more than one count but fewer than ten. This chain connects TRBV5-1 to TRBJ2-1, with 8 bases lining up with TRBD2. The ends lost 4 bases at V and 8 bases at J; junction bases unmatched: 14. The CDR3 covers 16 residues. The germline CDR1 and CDR2 sequences are SGHRS and YFSETQ. The CDR3 sequence: CASSVPLGGGRDEQFF. CDR3 bases: TGCGCCAGCAGCGTCCCCCTTGGCGGGGGGAGGGATGAGCAGTTCTTC.

This clonotype was counted between two and nine times. This sequence joins TRBV19 and TRBJ2-2, with 8 nucleotides matching TRBD1. V was pared by 6 bases and J by 0 bases, with 3 bases of the junction left unmatched. This CDR3 contains 15 residues. The germline V gene encodes CDR1 LNHDA and CDR2 SQIVND (reference sequence). CDR3 sequence: CASRTGVANTGELFF. CDR3 in DNA: TGTGCCAGTAGGACAGGGGTCGCGAACACCGGGGAGCTGTTTTTT.

The chain joins TRBV6-2 or TRBV6-3 to TRBJ2-1, with TRBD2 as a possible D gene (6 bases). Germline V lookup: CDR1 MNHEY, CDR2 SVGEGT. The V end lost 6 bases, the J end lost 13 bases, and 22 bases lay between the germline ends. The CDR3 contains 14 residues. CDR3 region: CASSSPDGREKQFF. In DNA, the CDR3 is TGTGCCAGCAGCTCCCCCGACGGACGGGAGAAACAGTTCTTC.

Concerning this clonotype: It may be a read error: a sequence one base away is much more abundant. The conserved phenylalanine or tryptophan is not found at the CDR3 terminus, so this likely reflects a read error. This rearrangement joins TRBV12-5 to TRBJ2-1, with 8 bases fitting TRBD2. Germline CDR1 and CDR2: LGHNT and FRNRAP. Trimming removed 7 bases from V and 7 bases from J; junction bases left unmatched: 12. This CDR3 is 15 amino acids long. This CDR3 is CASAPTQRERNEQFL. CDR3 in DNA: TGTGCTAGTGCCCCGACCCAGCGGGAGAGGAATGAGCAGTTCTTA.

This clonotype was found many times. The chain employs TRBV4-3 and TRBJ1-6; D is unclear. The V gene lost 1 base and the J gene lost 6 bases, with 7 bases spanning the gap. There are 14 residues in the CDR3. The V gene's germline CDR1 is LGHNA and CDR2 YSLEER. The CDR3 nucleotides are TGCGCCAGCAGCCAAGGTAGACTTAATTCACCCCTCCACTTT. This gives the protein CASSQGRLNSPLHF.

This clonotype has only a few counts. This sequence joins TRBV5-4 and TRBJ1-4, with D possibly matching TRBD1 (6 bases). Germline loops: CDR1 SGHNT, CDR2 YYREEE (reference sequence). The V gene lost 4 bases and the J gene lost 3 bases, with 13 bases spanning the gap. CDR3 length: 15 residues. As DNA, the CDR3 is TGTGCCAGCAGCCCCACAGGGCGGTCTAATGAAAAACTGTTTTTT. It is translated as CASSPTGRSNEKLFF. Based on the CDR3 plus reference TRBV5-4 and TRBJ1-4, the full variable domain is ETGVTQSPTHLIKTRGQQVTLRCSSQSGHNTVSWYQQALGQGPQFIFQYYREEENGRGNFPPRFSGLQFPNYSSELNVNALELDDSALYLCASSPTGRSNEKLFFGSGTQLSVL.

The chain recombines TRBV20-1 with TRBJ2-7; D remains ambiguous. V was clipped by 3 bases and J by 1 base, with 4 bases between them. Germline V gene sequence: CDR1 DFQATT, CDR2 SNEGSKA (reference sequence). The length of the CDR3 is 11 residues. Here the CDR3 DNA reads TGCAGTGCTAGTATGTCCTACGAGCAGTACTTC. Protein: CSASMSYEQYF.

This clonotype has a count of ten or more. V and J are TRBV24-1 and TRBJ2-5; the match to TRBD2 covers 10 bases. Trimming at V came to 8 bases and at J to 5 bases, leaving 10 bases not matched to a gene. Germline V lookup: CDR1 KGHDR, CDR2 SFDVKD. CDR3 length: 15 residues. CDR3 amino acids: CATMGSGGAEETQYF. DNA of the CDR3: TGTGCCACCATGGGAAGCGGGGGGGCCGAGGAGACCCAGTACTTC.

The CDR3 coding sequence is TGTGCCAGCACCAACAGGGGTTTAGGAAACACCATATATTTT. Protein: CASTNRGLGNTIYF. This chain connects TRBV6-6 to TRBJ1-3, with 7 bases lining up with TRBD1. V trimming: 7 bases; J trimming: 4 bases; junction bases outside the gene matches: 7. This CDR3 region has 14 residues. Germline CDR1 MNHNY, CDR2 SVGAGI (reference sequence).

Many counts were recorded for this clonotype. This chain uses TRBV11-2 with TRBJ1-4; perhaps TRBD1 as D (6 bases). Germline V gene data show CDR1 as SGHAT and CDR2 as FQNNGV. Deletions cut 5 bases from V and 7 bases from J, with 17 bases between. This CDR3 contains 15 residues. In nucleotides, the CDR3 is TGTGCCAGCAGCCCTCGGTGGGGGCTTAGTGAAAAACTGTTTTTT. Translated: CASSPRWGLSEKLFF.

The CDR3 DNA reads as TGTGCCATCAGTGAGGGGGGGATCGAGCAGTTCTTC. Amino acid sequence: CAISEGGIEQFF. The rearrangement links TRBV10-3 to TRBJ2-1; weak D call: TRBD2 (6 bases). The CDR3 sequence is 12 residues long. CDR1 and CDR2 from the germline V gene are ENHRY and SYGVKD. Between the trimmed V and J ends, which lost 2 bases and 10 bases, there was a span of 9 bases.

The chain has TRBV20-1 and TRBJ1-1; no clear D gene. CDR3 length: 13 residues. V was cut by 8 bases and J by 0 bases, with 13 bases left in between. CDR1 and CDR2 from the germline V gene are DFQATT and SNEGSKA (reference sequence). CDR3 nucleotide sequence: TGCAGTCCCAGTACCTTTATGAACACTGAAGCTTTCTTT. It specifies CSPSTFMNTEAFF.